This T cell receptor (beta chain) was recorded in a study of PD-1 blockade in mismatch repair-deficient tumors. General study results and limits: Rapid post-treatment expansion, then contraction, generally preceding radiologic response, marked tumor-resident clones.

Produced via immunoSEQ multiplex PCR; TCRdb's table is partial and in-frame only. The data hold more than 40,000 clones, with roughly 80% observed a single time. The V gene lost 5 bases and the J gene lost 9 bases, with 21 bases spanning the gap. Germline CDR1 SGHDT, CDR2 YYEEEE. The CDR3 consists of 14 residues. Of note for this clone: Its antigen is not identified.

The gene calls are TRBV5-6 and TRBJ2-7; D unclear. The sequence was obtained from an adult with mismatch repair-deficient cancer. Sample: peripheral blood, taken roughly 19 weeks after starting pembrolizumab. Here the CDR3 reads CASSIVGRVHGQYF. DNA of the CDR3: TGTGCCAGCAGTATAGTAGGCCGGGTCCACGGGCAGTACTTC.